This T cell receptor (beta chain) was documented in a study of blood T cell repertoires in COVID-19. The table came from immunoSEQ multiplex PCR; TCRdb's copy has only in-frame clones and leaves some out. The sample yields roughly 270,000 clones, 70% to 90% seen once. CDR3 length equals 14 residues. V lost 5 bases, J lost 5 bases, and 14 bases lay in between. Germline V gene data show CDR1 as SGHTA and CDR2 as FQGNSA. The sequence derives from a man aged 18 to 29 with active or convalescent COVID-19. This sequence joins TRBV7-2 and TRBJ2-3; tentatively, D is TRBD2 (6 bases). Sequenced: peripheral blood. CDR3 DNA: TGTGCCAGCAGCCCGTCCGGGGGTCAAGATACGCAGTATTTT. This gives the protein CASSPSGGQDTQYF.